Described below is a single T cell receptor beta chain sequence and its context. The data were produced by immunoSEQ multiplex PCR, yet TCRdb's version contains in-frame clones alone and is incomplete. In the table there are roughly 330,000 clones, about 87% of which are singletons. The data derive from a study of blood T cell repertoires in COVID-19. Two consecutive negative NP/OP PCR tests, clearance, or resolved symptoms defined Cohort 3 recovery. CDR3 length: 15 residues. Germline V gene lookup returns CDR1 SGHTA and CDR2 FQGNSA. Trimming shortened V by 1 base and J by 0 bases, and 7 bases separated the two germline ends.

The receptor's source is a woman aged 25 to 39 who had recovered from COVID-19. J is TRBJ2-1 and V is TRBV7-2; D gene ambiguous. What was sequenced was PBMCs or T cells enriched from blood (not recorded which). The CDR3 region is CASSLGGNSYNEQFF. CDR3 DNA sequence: TGTGCCAGCAGCTTAGGAGGAAACTCCTACAATGAGCAGTTCTTC.